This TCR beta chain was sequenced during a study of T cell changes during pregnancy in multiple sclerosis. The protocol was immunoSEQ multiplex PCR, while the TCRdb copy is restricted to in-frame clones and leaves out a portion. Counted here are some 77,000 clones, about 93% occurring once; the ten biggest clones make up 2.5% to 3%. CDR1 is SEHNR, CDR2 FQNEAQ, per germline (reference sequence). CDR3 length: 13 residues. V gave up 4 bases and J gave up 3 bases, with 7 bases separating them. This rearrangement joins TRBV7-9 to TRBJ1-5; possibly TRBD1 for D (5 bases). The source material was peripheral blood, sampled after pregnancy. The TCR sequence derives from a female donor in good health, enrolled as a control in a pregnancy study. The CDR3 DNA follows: TGTGCCAGCAGCTGGGGCCTCAATCAGCCCCAGCATTTT. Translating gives CASSWGLNQPQHF.